The T cell receptor beta chain under discussion was sequenced for a study of graft-versus-host responses after intestinal transplantation. Overall study: All of the recipients had induction that used anti-thymocyte globulin, then tacrolimus and steroids for about 3 years. The study, taken as a whole, reports: The recipient marrow held GvH clones, and some of them showed up first in ileum or blood.

In germline, CDR1 is LGHNT, CDR2 FRNRAP. With V trimmed by 8 bases and J by 5 bases, 8 bases remained unmatched. The CDR3 consists of 14 residues. The protocol was immunoSEQ multiplex PCR, while the TCRdb copy is restricted to in-frame clones and leaves out a portion. This sample yields approximately 97,000 clones, of which 75% to 95% are seen a single time; 0.18% belongs to the top ten. In regard to this clone: What it binds is unknown.

The origin of this receptor is a human donor who was the organ donor for an intestinal transplant. The sample was unstimulated CD4+ T cells sorted from spleen or lymph node cells, taken before transplant. The rearrangement joins TRBV12-5 to TRBJ1-1; 10 bases map to TRBD1. The CDR3 reads CASTKGDRGTEAFF. DNA for the CDR3: TGTGCTAGTACAAAAGGGGACAGGGGAACTGAAGCTTTCTTT.